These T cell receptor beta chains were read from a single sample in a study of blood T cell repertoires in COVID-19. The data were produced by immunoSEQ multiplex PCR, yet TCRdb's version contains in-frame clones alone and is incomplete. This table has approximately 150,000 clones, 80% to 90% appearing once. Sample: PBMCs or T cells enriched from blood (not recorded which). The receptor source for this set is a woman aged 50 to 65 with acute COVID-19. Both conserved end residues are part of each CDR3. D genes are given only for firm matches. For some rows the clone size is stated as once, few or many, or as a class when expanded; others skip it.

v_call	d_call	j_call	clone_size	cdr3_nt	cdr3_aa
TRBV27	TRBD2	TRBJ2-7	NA	TGTGCCAGCAGTTTAACGGGTGGTCGGGGACTAGCGGGAGTACCCCCCCGGGGGCAGTACTTC	CASSLTGGRGLAGVPPRGQYF
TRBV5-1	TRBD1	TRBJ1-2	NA	TGCGCCAGCAGCTTGCTAGGACAGGGCGGAGGCTACACCTTC	CASSLLGQGGGYTF
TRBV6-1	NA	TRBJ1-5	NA	TGTGCCAGCAGTGAAGCGGGGGGGTACAATCAGCCCCAGCATTTT	CASSEAGGYNQPQHF
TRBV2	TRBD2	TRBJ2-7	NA	TGTGCCAGCAGCTCCTGGACTAGCCACGAGCAGTACTTC	CASSSWTSHEQYF
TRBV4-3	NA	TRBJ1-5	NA	TGCGCCAGCAGCCAAGAGTTCTCGACAGAGAATCAGCCCCAGCATTTT	CASSQEFSTENQPQHF
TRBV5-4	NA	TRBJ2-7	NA	TGTGCCAGCAGCTCCCTTAATGCCTACGAGCAGTACTTC	CASSSLNAYEQYF
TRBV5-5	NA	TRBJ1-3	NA	TGTGCCAGCGAGTCAGGCTCTGGAAACACCATATATTTT	CASESGSGNTIYF
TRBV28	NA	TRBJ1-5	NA	TGTGCCAGCAATGACTTATTCAATCAGCCCCAGCATTTT	CASNDLFNQPQHF
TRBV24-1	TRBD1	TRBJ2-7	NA	TGTGCCACCCAGGACAGGGGGCGAACCTACGAGCAGTACTTC	CATQDRGRTYEQYF
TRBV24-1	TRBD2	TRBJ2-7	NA	TGTGCCACCAGTGTAGCGGGAGATAACGAGCAGTACTTC	CATSVAGDNEQYF
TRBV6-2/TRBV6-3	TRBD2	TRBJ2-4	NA	TGTGCCAGCAGTTACACTCCCGGGACTAGCTCAACCAAAAACATTCAGTACTTC	CASSYTPGTSSTKNIQYF
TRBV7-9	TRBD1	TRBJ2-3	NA	TGTGCCAGCAGCTACAGGGGTGCAGATACGCAGTATTTT	CASSYRGADTQYF
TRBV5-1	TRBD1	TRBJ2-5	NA	TGCGCCAGCCACAGAGAGGACAGGACAGAGACCCAGTACTTC	CASHREDRTETQYF
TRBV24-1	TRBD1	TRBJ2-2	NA	TGTGCCACCAGTGGGGGACAGGACACCGGGGAGCTGTTTTTT	CATSGGQDTGELFF
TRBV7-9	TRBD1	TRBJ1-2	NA	TGTGCCAGCAGCTTAGGCCCCCGAGGACAGGGTTATGGCTACACCTTC	CASSLGPRGQGYGYTF
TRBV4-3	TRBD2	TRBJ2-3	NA	TGCGCCAGCAGCCAAGATGCTACAGCGGGAGGGAAGGCATACACAGATACGCAGTATTTT	CASSQDATAGGKAYTDTQYF
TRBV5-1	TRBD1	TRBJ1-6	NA	TGCGCCAGCAGCTTGGATTCAGGGACAGGGAGAAATTCACCCCTCCACTTT	CASSLDSGTGRNSPLHF
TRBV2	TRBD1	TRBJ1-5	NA	TGTGCCAGCAGTTCCACCGGGACAGGGCGGGAACAGCCCCAGCATTTT	CASSSTGTGREQPQHF
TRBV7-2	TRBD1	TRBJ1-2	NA	TGTGCCAGCAGCCCTCGGACAGGGAGTGAAGGCTACACCTTC	CASSPRTGSEGYTF
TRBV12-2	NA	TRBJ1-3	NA	TGTGCAAGTCGCTTAGGTTTAGTGGACACCATATATTTT	CASRLGLVDTIYF
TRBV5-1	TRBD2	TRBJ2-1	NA	TGCGCCAGCAGCTATTCCGGGACTAGCCCCGGGGATGAGCAGTTCTTC	CASSYSGTSPGDEQFF
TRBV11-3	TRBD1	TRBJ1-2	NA	TGTGCCAGCAGCTTAGCCCGCCCTTGGGACAGGACCTTC	CASSLARPWDRTF
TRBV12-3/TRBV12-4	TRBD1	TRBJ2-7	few	TGTGCCAGCAGTACAGGGACAGGCGAGCAGTACTTC	CASSTGTGEQYF
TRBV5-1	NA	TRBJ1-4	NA	TGCGCCAGCAGACTGGAGCTGGCAAATAATGAAAAACTGTTTTTT	CASRLELANNEKLFF
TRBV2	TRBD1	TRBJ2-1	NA	TGTGCCAGCAGTGAACGGCAGGGGGCATACAATGAGCAGTTCTTC	CASSERQGAYNEQFF
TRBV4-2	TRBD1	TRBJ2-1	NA	TGTGCCAGCAGCCAAGAGGGACAGGTATTCAATGAGCAGTTCTTC	CASSQEGQVFNEQFF
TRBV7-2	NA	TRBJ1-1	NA	TGTGCCAGCAGTCCAGGGGCAATAAACACTGAAGCTTTCTTT	CASSPGAINTEAFF
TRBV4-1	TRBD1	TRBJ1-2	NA	TGCGCCAGCAGCCAAGGAACAGGGGGTTATGGCTACACCTTC	CASSQGTGGYGYTF
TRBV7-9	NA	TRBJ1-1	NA	TGTGCCAGCAGCGCGGTTAACACTGAAGCTTTCTTT	CASSAVNTEAFF
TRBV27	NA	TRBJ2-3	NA	TGTGCCAGCAGATACTGGGGGGATCCTTATACGCAGTATTTT	CASRYWGDPYTQYF
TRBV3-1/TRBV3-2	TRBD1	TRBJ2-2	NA	TGTGCCAGCAGCTCCGACAGGGCGTACACCGGGGAGCTGTTTTTT	CASSSDRAYTGELFF
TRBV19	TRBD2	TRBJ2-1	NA	TGTGCCAGTAGTCGGACTAGCGGGAGTTACAATGAGCAGTTCTTC	CASSRTSGSYNEQFF
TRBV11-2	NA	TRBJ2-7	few	TGTGCCAGCAGCATCGGACAGTCCTACGAGCAGTACTTC	CASSIGQSYEQYF
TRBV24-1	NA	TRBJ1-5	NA	TGTGCCACCAGTGACTCCCGGACAGCTTTCAATCAGCCCCAGCATTTT	CATSDSRTAFNQPQHF
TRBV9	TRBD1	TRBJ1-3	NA	TGTGCCAGCAGCGTAGGAGAGGGGGCGTCCGGAAACACCATATATTTT	CASSVGEGASGNTIYF
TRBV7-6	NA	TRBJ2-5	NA	TGTGCCAGCAGCTATCAGGGGATCGGGGAGACCCAGTACTTC	CASSYQGIGETQYF
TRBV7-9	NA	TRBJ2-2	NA	TGTGCCAGCAGCCCCAGCGCCCAGGGTAGCGGCGGGGAGCTGTTTTTT	CASSPSAQGSGGELFF
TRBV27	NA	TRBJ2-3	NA	TGTGCCAGCAGTTTCCCAGGGACAGATACGCAGTATTTT	CASSFPGTDTQYF
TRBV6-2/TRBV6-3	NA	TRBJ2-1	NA	TGTGCCAGCAGTGCCGGGGGTGATCAGTTCTTC	CASSAGGDQFF
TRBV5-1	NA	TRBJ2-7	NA	TGCGCCAGCAGCTTGGGCACACCCTCCTACGAGCAGTACTTC	CASSLGTPSYEQYF
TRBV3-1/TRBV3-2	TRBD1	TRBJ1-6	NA	TGTGCCAGCAGCACCCGGACAGGGGGCAATTCACCCCTCCACTTT	CASSTRTGGNSPLHF
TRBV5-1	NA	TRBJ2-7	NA	TGCGCCAGCAGCTTGCAGGACGAGCGGGAGCAGTACTTC	CASSLQDEREQYF
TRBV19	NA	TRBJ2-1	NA	TGTGCCAGTAGTAGTCGGGAGCGGTACAATGAGCAGTTCTTC	CASSSRERYNEQFF
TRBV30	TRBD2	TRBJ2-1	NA	TGTGCCTGGAGTGTATGGCTAGCGGGAGGGAATGAGCAGTTCTTC	CAWSVWLAGGNEQFF
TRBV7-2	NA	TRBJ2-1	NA	TGTGCCAGTTCCCGGTCGGACTTGATGCAGTTCTTC	CASSRSDLMQFF
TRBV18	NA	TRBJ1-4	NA	TGTGCCAGCTCATCGGTGAGGGCTAATGAAAAACTGTTTTTT	CASSSVRANEKLFF
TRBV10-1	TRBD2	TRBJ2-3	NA	TGCGCCAGCAGTCCCCGAGGTAGCGGGAGAGGGAATACGCAGTATTTT	CASSPRGSGRGNTQYF
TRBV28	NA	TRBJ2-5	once	TGTGCCAGCAGTTCCGAGACAGTCCCGGAGACCCAGTACTTC	CASSSETVPETQYF
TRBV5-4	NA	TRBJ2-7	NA	TGTGCCAGCAGCCCTCCGGGTTCCACCTACGAGCAGTACTTC	CASSPPGSTYEQYF
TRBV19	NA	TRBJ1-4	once	TGTGCCAGCGTCGGGTTACGGTCTGAAAAACTGTTTTTT	CASVGLRSEKLFF
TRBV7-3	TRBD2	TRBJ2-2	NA	TGTGCCAGCAGCTTAATGGGTTCGGGGGTAGCGGGAGCCCCCGGGGAGCTGTTTTTT	CASSLMGSGVAGAPGELFF
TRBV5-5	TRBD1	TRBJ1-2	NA	TGTGCCAGCAGCCCTGGGACAGGGAAGCAATTGAGGTATGGCTACACCTTC	CASSPGTGKQLRYGYTF
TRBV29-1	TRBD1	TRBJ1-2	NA	TGCAGCGTTGAATCGGGACAGGCCTTAGATGGCTACACCTTC	CSVESGQALDGYTF
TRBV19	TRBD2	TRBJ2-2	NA	TGTGCCAGTAGTCTTTTCGGGAGGGCCGGGGAGCTGTTTTTT	CASSLFGRAGELFF